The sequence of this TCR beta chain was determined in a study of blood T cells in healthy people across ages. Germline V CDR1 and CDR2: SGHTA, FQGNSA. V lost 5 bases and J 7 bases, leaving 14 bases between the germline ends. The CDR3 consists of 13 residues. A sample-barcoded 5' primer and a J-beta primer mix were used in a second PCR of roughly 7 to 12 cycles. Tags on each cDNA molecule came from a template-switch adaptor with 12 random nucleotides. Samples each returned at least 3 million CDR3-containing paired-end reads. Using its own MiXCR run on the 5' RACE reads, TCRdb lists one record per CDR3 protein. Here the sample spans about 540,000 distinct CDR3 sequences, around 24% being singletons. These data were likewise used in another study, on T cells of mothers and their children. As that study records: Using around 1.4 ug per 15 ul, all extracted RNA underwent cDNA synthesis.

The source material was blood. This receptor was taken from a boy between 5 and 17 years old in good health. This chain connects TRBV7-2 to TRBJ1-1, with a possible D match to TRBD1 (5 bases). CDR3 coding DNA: TGTGCCAGCAGCCTAAGGACAACCAATGAAGCTTTCTTT. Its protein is CASSLRTTNEAFF.